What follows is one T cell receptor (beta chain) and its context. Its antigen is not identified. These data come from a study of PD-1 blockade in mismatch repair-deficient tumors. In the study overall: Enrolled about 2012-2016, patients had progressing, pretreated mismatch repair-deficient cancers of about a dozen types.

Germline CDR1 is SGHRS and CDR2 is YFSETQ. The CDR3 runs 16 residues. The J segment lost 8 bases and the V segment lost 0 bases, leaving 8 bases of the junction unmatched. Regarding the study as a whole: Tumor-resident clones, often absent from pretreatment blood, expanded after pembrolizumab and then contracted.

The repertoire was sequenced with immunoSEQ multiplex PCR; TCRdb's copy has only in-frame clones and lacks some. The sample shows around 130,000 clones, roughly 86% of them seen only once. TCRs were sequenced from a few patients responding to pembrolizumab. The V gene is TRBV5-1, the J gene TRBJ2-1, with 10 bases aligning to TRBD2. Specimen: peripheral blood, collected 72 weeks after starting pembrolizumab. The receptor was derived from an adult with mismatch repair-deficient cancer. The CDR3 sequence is CASSLGSSGSADEQFF. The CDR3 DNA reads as TGCGCCAGCAGCTTGGGTTCTAGCGGGAGCGCAGATGAGCAGTTCTTC. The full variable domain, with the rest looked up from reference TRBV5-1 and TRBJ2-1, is KAGVTQTPRYLIKTRGQQVTLSCSPISGHRSVSWYQQTPGQGLQFLFEYFSETQRNKGNFPGRFSGRQFSNSRSEMNVSTLELGDSALYLCASSLGSSGSADEQFFGPGTRLTVL.